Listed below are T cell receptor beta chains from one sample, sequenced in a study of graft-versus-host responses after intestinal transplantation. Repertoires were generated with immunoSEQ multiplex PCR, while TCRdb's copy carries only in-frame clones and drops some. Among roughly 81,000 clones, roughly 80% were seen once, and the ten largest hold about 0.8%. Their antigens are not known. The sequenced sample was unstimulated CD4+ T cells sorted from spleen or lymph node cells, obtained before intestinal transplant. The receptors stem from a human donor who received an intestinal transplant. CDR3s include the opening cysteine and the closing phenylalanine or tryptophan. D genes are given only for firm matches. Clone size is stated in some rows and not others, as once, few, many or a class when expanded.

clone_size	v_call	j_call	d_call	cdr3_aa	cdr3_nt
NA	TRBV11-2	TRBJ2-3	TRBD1	CASSHKRQGRADTQYF	TGTGCCAGCAGCCACAAAAGACAGGGACGGGCAGATACGCAGTATTTT
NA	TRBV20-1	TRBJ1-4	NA	CSARQAPALFF	TGCAGTGCCCGACAGGCCCCGGCATTGTTTTTT
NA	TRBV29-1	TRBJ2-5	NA	CSVERTAAETQYF	TGCAGCGTTGAGCGGACAGCCGCAGAGACCCAGTACTTC
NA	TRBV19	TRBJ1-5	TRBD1	CASMGQGRLGNQPQHF	TGTGCCAGTATGGGACAGGGGCGCCTAGGGAATCAGCCCCAGCATTTT
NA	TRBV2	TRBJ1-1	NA	CASSEGRDTEAFF	TGTGCCAGCAGTGAAGGCAGGGACACTGAAGCTTTCTTT
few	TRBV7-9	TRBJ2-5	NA	CASSLGTHNQETQYF	TGTGCCAGCAGCTTAGGCACACACAACCAAGAGACCCAGTACTTC
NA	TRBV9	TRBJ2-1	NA	CASSVQLASNEQFF	TGTGCCAGCAGCGTACAACTAGCTAGCAATGAGCAGTTCTTC
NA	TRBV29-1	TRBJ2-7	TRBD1	CSVVTGSYEQYF	TGCAGCGTGGTGACAGGGTCCTACGAGCAGTACTTC
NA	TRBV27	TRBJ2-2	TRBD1	CASSIDRATGELFF	TGTGCCAGCAGCATCGACAGGGCGACCGGGGAGCTGTTTTTT
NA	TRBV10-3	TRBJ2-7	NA	CAISAPLREQYF	TGTGCCATCAGTGCCCCTCTACGGGAGCAGTACTTC
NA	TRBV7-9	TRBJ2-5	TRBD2	CASSGLLAGADETQYF	TGTGCCAGCAGCGGCCTACTAGCGGGGGCCGATGAGACCCAGTACTTC
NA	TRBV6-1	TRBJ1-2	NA	CASSDKGPGWNFYGYTF	TGTGCCAGCAGTGACAAAGGTCCAGGATGGAATTTCTATGGCTACACCTTC
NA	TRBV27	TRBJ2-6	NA	CASTPTGLSSGANVLTF	TGTGCCAGCACCCCAACAGGTCTAAGCTCTGGGGCCAACGTCCTGACTTTC
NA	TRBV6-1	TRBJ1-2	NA	CASREPGQHYGYTF	TGTGCCAGCAGGGAGCCGGGACAACACTATGGCTACACCTTC
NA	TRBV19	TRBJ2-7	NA	CATPPCGSPYEQYF	TGTGCCACTCCTCCCTGTGGTAGTCCCTACGAGCAGTACTTC
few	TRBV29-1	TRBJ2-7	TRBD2	CSVAGGAHEQYF	TGCAGCGTTGCGGGGGGAGCGCACGAGCAGTACTTC
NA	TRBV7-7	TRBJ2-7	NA	CASSQGTGSEQYF	TGTGCTAGCAGCCAAGGAACAGGGAGCGAGCAGTACTTC
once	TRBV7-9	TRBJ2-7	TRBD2	CASSSTSGSNSYEQYF	TGTGCCAGCAGCTCCACTAGCGGGAGTAACTCCTACGAGCAGTACTTC
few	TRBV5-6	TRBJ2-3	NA	CASSSTDTQYF	TGTGCCAGCAGCTCGACAGATACGCAGTATTTT
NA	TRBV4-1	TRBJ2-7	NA	CASSQVGHQLHYEQYF	TGCGCCAGCAGCCAAGTGGGACATCAGCTTCACTACGAGCAGTACTTC
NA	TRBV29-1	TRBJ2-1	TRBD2	CSVLSGRAYEQFF	TGCAGCGTTCTAAGCGGGAGGGCCTATGAGCAGTTCTTC
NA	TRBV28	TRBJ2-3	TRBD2	CASGGGATDTQYF	TGTGCCAGCGGCGGGGGGGCCACAGATACGCAGTATTTT
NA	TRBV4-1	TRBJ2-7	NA	CASSHPPGRFYEQYF	TGCGCCAGCAGCCATCCCCCAGGGCGGTTTTACGAGCAGTACTTC
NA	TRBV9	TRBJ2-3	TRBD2	CASSSIRTSGSGTDTQYF	TGTGCCAGCAGCTCAATCAGGACTAGCGGGAGCGGGACAGATACGCAGTATTTT
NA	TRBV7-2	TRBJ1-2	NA	CASSLEQSYGYTF	TGTGCCAGCAGCTTAGAACAGTCCTATGGCTACACCTTC
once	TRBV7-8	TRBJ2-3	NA	CASSLASSTDTQYF	TGTGCCAGCAGCTTAGCGAGTTCCACAGATACGCAGTATTTT